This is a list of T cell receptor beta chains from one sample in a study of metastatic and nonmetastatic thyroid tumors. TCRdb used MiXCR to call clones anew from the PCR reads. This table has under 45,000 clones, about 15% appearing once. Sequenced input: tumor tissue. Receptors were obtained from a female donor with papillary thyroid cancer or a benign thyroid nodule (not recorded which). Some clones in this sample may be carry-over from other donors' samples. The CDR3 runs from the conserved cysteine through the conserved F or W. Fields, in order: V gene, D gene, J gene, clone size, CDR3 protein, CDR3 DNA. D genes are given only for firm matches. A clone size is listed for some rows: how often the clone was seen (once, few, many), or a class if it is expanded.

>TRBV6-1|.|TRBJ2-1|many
CASSGPYNEQFF
TGTGCCAGCAGCGGACCCTACAATGAGCAGTTCTTC
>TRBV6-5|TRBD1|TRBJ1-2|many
CASSYHDRALIDGYTF
TGTGCCAGCAGTTACCACGACAGGGCCCTTATAGATGGCTACACCTTC
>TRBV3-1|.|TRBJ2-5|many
CASSQGGHRGETQYF
TGTGCCAGCAGCCAAGGGGGGCACCGAGGGGAGACCCAGTACTTC
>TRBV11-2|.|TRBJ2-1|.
CASSLVMGGPNDQFF
TGTGCCAGCAGCTTGGTTATGGGGGGGCCGAATGATCAGTTCTTC
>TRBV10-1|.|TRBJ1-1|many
CASAPWVGAFTEAFF
TGCGCCAGCGCCCCGTGGGTGGGGGCCTTCACTGAAGCTTTCTTT
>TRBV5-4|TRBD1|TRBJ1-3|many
CASSPGTGRNTIYF
TGTGCCAGCAGCCCAGGGACAGGGAGAAACACCATATATTTT
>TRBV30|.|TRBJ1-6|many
CAWSATTYNSPLHF
TGTGCCTGGAGTGCCACGACATATAATTCACCCCTCCACTTT
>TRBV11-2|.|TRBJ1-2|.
CASSLDRGGGYTF
TGTGCCAGCAGCTTAGATCGGGGGGGTGGCTACACCTTC
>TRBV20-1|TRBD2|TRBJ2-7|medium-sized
CSVDGTSGNEQYF
TGCAGTGTCGACGGGACTAGCGGGAACGAGCAGTACTTC
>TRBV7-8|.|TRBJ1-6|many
CASSLGQRRSPLHF
TGTGCCAGCAGCTTAGGACAGAGGAGGTCACCCCTCCACTTT
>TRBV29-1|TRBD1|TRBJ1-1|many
CSVWGDRVNTEAFF
TGCAGCGTTTGGGGGGACAGAGTGAACACTGAAGCTTTCTTT
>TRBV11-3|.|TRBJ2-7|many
CASSRTNGEQYF
TGTGCCAGCAGCAGGACTAACGGGGAGCAGTACTTC
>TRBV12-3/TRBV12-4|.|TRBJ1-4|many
CASSLGRVTNEKLFF
TGTGCCAGCAGTTTAGGCAGGGTCACTAATGAAAAACTGTTTTTT
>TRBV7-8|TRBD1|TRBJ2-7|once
CASSLGTGASYEQYF
TGTGCCAGCAGCCTTGGGACAGGGGCCTCCTACGAGCAGTACTTC
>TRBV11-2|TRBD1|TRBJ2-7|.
CASSPIRRQGTYEQYF
TGTGCCAGCAGCCCCATTAGGAGACAGGGCACCTACGAGCAGTACTTC
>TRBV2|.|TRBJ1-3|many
CASSVQVVFSGNTIYF
TGTGCCAGCAGTGTCCAGGTAGTCTTCTCTGGAAACACCATATATTTT
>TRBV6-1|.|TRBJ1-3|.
CASSLRLGWSSGNTMYF
TGTGCCAGCTCTCTCAGATTAGGGTGGAGCTCTGGAAACACCATGTATTTT
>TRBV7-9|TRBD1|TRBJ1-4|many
CASSSITGTETGKLFF
TGTGCCAGCAGCTCTATTACCGGGACAGAAACAGGGAAACTGTTTTTT
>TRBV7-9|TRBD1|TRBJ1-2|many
CASSLQGGGPFGYTF
TGTGCCAGCAGCTTGCAGGGGGGAGGCCCCTTTGGCTACACCTTC